The 17 T cell receptor beta chains below all came from one sample that was sequenced in a study of blood T cell repertoires in COVID-19. Only in-frame clones appear in the TCRdb table, and some are missing; sequencing was by immunoSEQ multiplex PCR. The sample shows some 80,000 clones, roughly 80% of them seen only once. Sequenced input: peripheral blood. The receptors were sampled from a man aged 55 to 69 with COVID-19, enrolled during active disease.

The chain employs TRBV7-2 and TRBJ2-3; possibly TRBD2 for D (5 bases). Per the germline V gene, CDR1 is SGHTA and CDR2 is FQGNSA. V lost 5 bases and J 1 base, leaving 10 bases between the germline ends. The CDR3 loop spans 14 amino acids. Here the CDR3 reads CASSQQAGTDTQYF. CDR3 DNA: TGTGCCAGCAGCCAGCAAGCGGGCACAGATACGCAGTATTTT.

J is TRBJ1-2 and V is TRBV3-1 (or the pseudogene TRBV3-2); weak D call: TRBD1 (6 bases). V lost 1 base and J 12 bases, leaving 12 bases between the germline ends. Germline CDR1 reads LGHDT; CDR2 reads YNNKEL (reference sequence). The CDR3 is made up of 12 amino acids. The chain's CDR3 is CASSQGTASHTF. CDR3 nucleotides: TGTGCCAGCAGCCAAGGGACAGCCTCGCACACCTTC.

The gene calls are TRBV5-1 and TRBJ1-6, with no clear D. Per the germline V gene, CDR1 is SGHRS and CDR2 is YFSETQ. V lost 7 bases to trimming and J lost 13 bases, with 21 bases between them. The length of the CDR3 is 14 residues. CDR3 residues: CASSPEDGRSPLHF. The CDR3 DNA is TGCGCCAGCTCCCCAGAGGATGGGAGGAGTCCCCTCCACTTT.

About this clone itself: Compared with germline, one end of the junction differs, possibly owing to a read error. This rearrangement joins TRBV7-7 to TRBJ1-3; 7 positions match TRBD1. The length of the CDR3 is 15 residues. Germline values: CDR1 SSHAT, CDR2 FNYEAQ (reference sequence). The CDR3 here is CASRVERQGLPTIYF. In DNA form, the CDR3 reads TGTGCTAGCAGGGTCGAGAGACAGGGCCTTCCCACCATATATTTT.

This chain joins TRBV11-3 and TRBJ2-1; TRBD2 matches at 7 bases. The ends lost 5 bases at V and 5 bases at J; junction bases unmatched: 9. The CDR3 contains 15 residues. Germline CDR1 is SGHNT and CDR2 is YENEEA. CDR3 sequence reads: CASSLGRAPDNEQFF. The CDR3, as DNA: TGTGCCAGCAGCCTGGGGAGGGCCCCGGACAATGAGCAGTTCTTC.

This clone was counted between two and nine times. The chain employs TRBV6-1 and TRBJ2-7; the match to TRBD2 covers 9 bases. The CDR3 runs to 17 residues. J gave up 0 bases and V 1 base, and 7 bases lay outside the gene matches. CDR1 MNHNS and CDR2 SASEGT come from the germline V gene. CDR3 sequence reads: CASSEETSGTRSYEQYF. In nucleotides, the CDR3 is TGTGCCAGCAGTGAAGAGACTAGCGGAACCCGCTCCTACGAGCAGTACTTC.

DNA of the CDR3: TGTGCCAGCACCTTGAGGGGGTCTAACTATGGCTACACCTTC. It codes for CASTLRGSNYGYTF. This rearrangement joins TRBV9 to TRBJ1-2; a possible D gene is TRBD1 (6 bases). V lost 6 bases to trimming and J lost 0 bases, with 12 bases between them. The CDR3 contains 14 residues. The germline V gene has CDR1 SGDLS and CDR2 YYNGEE.

This clone appeared once. V usage is TRBV4-1 and J usage is TRBJ1-3, with D perhaps TRBD1 (6 bases). Trimming removed 1 base at V and 3 bases at J, with 7 bases between. Germline V CDR1 and CDR2: MGHRA, YSYEKL. The CDR3 sequence is 14 residues long. The CDR3 DNA is TGCGCCAGCAGCCAAGGGACAGATGGAAACACCATATATTTT. It is translated as CASSQGTDGNTIYF.

The chain joins TRBV19 to TRBJ2-5, with TRBD1 matching over 10 bases. The ends lost 9 bases at V and 4 bases at J; junction bases unmatched: 8. The CDR3 covers 14 residues. Germline loops: CDR1 LNHDA, CDR2 SQIVND (reference sequence). In DNA form, the CDR3 reads TGTGCCAGCATGGACAGGGGGATGAGAGAGACCCAGTACTTC. Translation: CASMDRGMRETQYF.

The chain joins TRBV5-5 to TRBJ1-5; TRBD1 matches at 7 bases. The trim removed 4 bases at V and 2 bases at J, leaving 6 bases unmatched. The germline gives CDR1 SGHKS, CDR2 YYEKEE (reference sequence). This CDR3 contains 15 residues. Written as DNA, the CDR3 is TGTGCCAGCAGCCAAAGACAGGGCCGCAATCAGCCCCAGCATTTT. Amino acids: CASSQRQGRNQPQHF.

This clone was seen only once. The chain carries TRBV12-5 and TRBJ2-4; 14 bases are shared with TRBD2. The length of the CDR3 is 16 residues. V was clipped by 5 bases and J by 7 bases; unmatched bases: 7. From germline, CDR1 is LGHNT and CDR2 FRNRAP. The CDR3 DNA sequence: TGTGCTAGTGGTGGGCGGGGACTAGCGGGAGATAACATTCAGTACTTC. The encoded protein is CASGGRGLAGDNIQYF. The full variable domain, in which reference TRBV12-5 and TRBJ2-4 provide the parts outside the CDR3, is DARVTQTPRHKVTEMGQEVTMRCQPILGHNTVFWYRQTMMQGLELLAYFRNRAPLDDSGMPKDRFSAEMPDATLATLKIQPSEPRDSAVYFCASGGRGLAGDNIQYFGAGTRLSVL.

A note on this clone: It is unclear where the CDR3 begins or ends on the DNA, so no DNA is shown, and the CDR3 is as TCRdb lists it. This chain links TRBV10-2 with TRBJ2-5; the table names TRBD2, a call not compared with the DNA. The CDR3 spans 11 amino acids, including both terminal residues. Germline assignment: CDR1 WSHSY and CDR2 SAAADI. CDR3 residues: CASSSSETQYF.

This clone was seen a few times. V usage is TRBV10-3 and J usage is TRBJ2-2, with 16 bases matching TRBD2. Per germline, CDR1 ENHRY and CDR2 SYGVKD. The CDR3 has 19 amino acids. Trimming cost V 6 bases and J 2 bases; bases outside gene matches: 9. The CDR3 DNA follows: TGTGCCATCAGGCACGCGGGACTAGCGGGGGGGCCTAACACCGGGGAGCTGTTTTTT. As protein: CAIRHAGLAGGPNTGELFF.

The chain combines TRBV11-1 with TRBJ1-2, with no clear D. This CDR3 region has 14 residues. Trimming pared 1 base from V and 2 bases from J, leaving 8 bases between. The V gene's germline CDR1 is SGHAT and CDR2 FQDESV (reference sequence). The CDR3 DNA follows: TGTGCCAGCAGCTTAGGCCCGGGGAACTATGGCTACACCTTC. This translates into CASSLGPGNYGYTF.

This clone was counted at least ten times. Other DNA variants within this sample encode the same CDR3. This rearrangement joins TRBV5-1 to TRBJ1-2, with D hard to call. The germline gives CDR1 SGHRS, CDR2 YFSETQ. V was clipped by 4 bases and J by 0 bases, with 4 bases between them. This CDR3 is built from 12 residues. CDR3 nucleotide sequence: TGCGCCAGCAGCCCTACTAACTATGGCTACACCTTC. Protein product: CASSPTNYGYTF.

There are a few counts of this clone. The V gene is TRBV19, the J gene TRBJ2-1; D perhaps matches TRBD1 (6 bases). CDR3 length equals 15 residues. Trimming cost V 7 bases and J 5 bases, with 18 bases left between them. In germline, CDR1 is LNHDA, CDR2 SQIVND (reference sequence). The CDR3 DNA is TGTGCCAGTACGTCCGGGACAAGAGGAAACAATGAGCAGTTCTTC. Translated, it gives CASTSGTRGNNEQFF.

The chain joins TRBV6-1 to TRBJ1-3; 9 bases match TRBD1. V lost 2 bases, J lost 0 bases, and 5 bases stayed unmatched. The germline gives CDR1 MNHNS, CDR2 SASEGT. CDR3 size: 17 residues. CDR3 amino acids: CASSETTGGASGNTIYF. DNA for the CDR3: TGTGCCAGCAGTGAAACGACAGGGGGTGCCTCTGGAAACACCATATATTTT.